Following are 13 T cell receptor beta chains from one sample sequenced in a study of T-cell reconstitution after alpha-beta-depleted transplantation in children. The authors prepared the TCRbeta library with unique molecular identifiers. A single record per CDR3 protein comes from TCRdb applying MiXCR to the PCR reads. Of fewer than 120,000 distinct CDR3 sequences detected, 9% to 12% appear once; the ten largest clones hold 8%. The sequencing used PBMCs from the stem cell graft donor, collected from the stem cell graft. The receptors come from a human donor who donated a stem cell graft to a child with acute lymphoblastic leukemia.

This clonotype was recorded at least ten times. The genes are TRBV12-3 or TRBV12-4 and TRBJ2-7, with a possible D match to TRBD2 (5 bases). V lost 1 base and J 7 bases, leaving 8 bases between the germline ends. The CDR3 is 12 amino acids. CDR3 protein: CASSLGGEEQYF. CDR3 in DNA: TGTGCCAGCAGTTTAGGGGGAGAGGAGCAGTACTTC.

This clonotype has a count of ten or more. The J gene is TRBJ2-7, the V gene TRBV18, with a possible D match to TRBD1 (6 bases). CDR1 and CDR2 from the germline V gene are KGHSH and LQKENI. The CDR3 is 16 residues long. Trimming took off 2 bases at V and 0 bases at J, with 14 bases between the two ends. CDR3: CASSPERGTSSYEQYF. As DNA, the CDR3 is TGTGCCAGCTCACCAGAGAGGGGGACGAGCTCCTACGAGCAGTACTTC.

This clonotype was recorded at least ten times. The chain recombines TRBV5-1 with TRBJ1-4, with 8 nucleotides matching TRBD1. The CDR3 has 13 residues. With 4 bases clipped from V and 7 bases from J, the junction kept 3 bases outside the gene matches. CDR1 and CDR2 (germline): SGHRS, YFSETQ. CDR3 in amino acids: CASSRTGGEKLFF. The CDR3, as DNA: TGCGCCAGCAGCCGTACAGGGGGTGAAAAACTGTTTTTT.

Many counts were recorded for this clonotype. V and J are TRBV15 and TRBJ2-1, with 7 bases matching TRBD2. The CDR3 has 16 residues. The V gene end was trimmed by 2 bases and the J gene end by 3 bases; junction bases not matched to a gene: 7. Per germline, CDR1 LNHNV and CDR2 YYDKDF (reference sequence). The chain's CDR3 is CATSRPSGEVYNEQFF. Here the CDR3 DNA reads TGTGCCACCAGCAGACCTAGCGGAGAGGTCTACAATGAGCAGTTCTTC.

This clonotype has at least ten counts. The chain's CDR3 is CATSRDRGIDTGELFF. CDR3 in DNA: TGTGCCACCAGCAGAGATAGGGGGATCGACACCGGGGAGCTGTTTTTT. The J gene is TRBJ2-2, the V gene TRBV15; D may be TRBD1 (6 bases). CDR1 is LNHNV, CDR2 YYDKDF, per germline (reference sequence). Between the trimmed V and J ends, which lost 0 bases and 3 bases, there was a span of 11 bases. This CDR3 spans 16 amino acids. Full variable domain (rest looked up from reference TRBV15 and TRBJ2-2): DAMVIQNPRYQVTQFGKPVTLSCSQTLNHNVMYWYQQKSSQAPKLLFHYYDKDFNNEADTPDNFQSRRPNTSFCFLDIRSPGLGDTAMYLCATSRDRGIDTGELFFGEGSRLTVL.

The table lists this clonotype with many counts. The chain recombines TRBV6-2 or TRBV6-3 with TRBJ1-1, with D possibly TRBD1 on 5 matching bases. V shed 0 bases and J shed 0 bases, with 8 bases lying between them. This CDR3 region has 15 residues. The germline V gene has CDR1 MNHEY and CDR2 SVGEGT. The CDR3 is CASSYSRGMNTEAFF. The DNA for the CDR3 is TGTGCCAGCAGTTACTCGAGGGGAATGAACACTGAAGCTTTCTTT.

The table lists this clonotype with many counts. This chain uses TRBV4-2 with TRBJ2-5; a possible D gene is TRBD2 (5 bases). The V gene lost 5 bases and the J gene lost 4 bases, with 11 bases spanning the gap. CDR3 length: 13 residues. Germline CDR1 and CDR2: LGHNA and YNFKEQ. This CDR3 is CASSGLPVETQYF. The CDR3 DNA is TGTGCCAGCAGCGGACTCCCCGTAGAGACCCAGTACTTC.

This clonotype was recorded at least ten times. The chain links TRBV21-1 to TRBJ2-2; the table calls TRBD1, which could not be checked here. TRBV21-1 has pseudogene status. The CDR3 has 17 amino acids. CDR3 DNA sequence: TGTGCCAGCAACCGAATTACAGGGGTGACGGACACCGGGGAGCTGTTTTTT. It codes for CASNRITGVTDTGELFF.

This clonotype came up many times. The chain joins TRBV10-3 to TRBJ2-2; TRBD2 might be the D (5 bases). Per germline, CDR1 ENHRY and CDR2 SYGVKD. The length of the CDR3 is 15 residues. Trimming stripped 5 bases from V and 3 bases from J, with 13 bases between. Written as DNA, the CDR3 is TGTGCCATCAGTTCGAGGGAGTGGTACACCGGGGAGCTGTTTTTT. It encodes CAISSREWYTGELFF.

As concerns this clonotype: A read error is possible here, since a much larger clone lies one base away. V usage is TRBV6-1 and J usage is TRBJ2-7; 10 nucleotides match TRBD1. CDR1 and CDR2 (germline): MNHNS, SASEGT. This CDR3 is 16 amino acids long. J gave up 8 bases and V 0 bases, and 10 bases lay outside the gene matches. CDR3 protein: CASSEAGWTGGDQQYF. CDR3 DNA: TGTGCCAGCAGTGAAGCAGGATGGACAGGGGGGGACCAGCAGTACTTC.

At least ten counts were recorded for this clonotype. The chain combines TRBV25-1 with TRBJ1-1; tentatively, D is TRBD1 (5 bases). This CDR3 spans 13 amino acids. Germline V CDR1 and CDR2: MGHDK, SYGVNS. V gave up 6 bases and J gave up 4 bases, with 12 bases separating them. Here the CDR3 reads CASRPGGFTEAFF. In DNA form, the CDR3 reads TGTGCCAGCAGGCCTGGGGGGTTCACTGAAGCTTTCTTT.

This clonotype appeared a few times. The chain employs TRBV6-1 and TRBJ2-1; D may match TRBD1 or TRBD2 (6 bases each). The germline V gene has CDR1 MNHNS and CDR2 SASEGT. The CDR3 runs to 14 residues. The germline V and J ends were trimmed by 4 bases and 5 bases, with 12 bases remaining between them. As DNA, the CDR3 is TGTGCCAGCAGTGTTCGGGGGCCCAACAATGAGCAGTTCTTC. Residues: CASSVRGPNNEQFF.

There are many counts of this clonotype. The CDR3 coding sequence is TGCGCCAGCAGCTTGGCCAGCGCCTCCTACAATGAGCAGTTCTTC. Protein sequence: CASSLASASYNEQFF. The rearrangement joins TRBV5-1 to TRBJ2-1; D gene ambiguous. This CDR3 spans 15 amino acids. The V and J ends lost 0 bases and 0 bases respectively, with 7 bases between them. Germline lookup yields CDR1 SGHRS and CDR2 YFSETQ.